This record looks at one T cell receptor beta chain sequence and its context. Antigen specificity is unknown. The sample is drawn from a study of vaccination and CD4 T cells after COVID-19. Looking at the study overall: Post-vaccination samples were procured at a median of around 78 days following dose two (range 14 to 241).

Scientists ran DNA taken from cultured CD4+ T cells through the Oncomine TCR Beta short-read assay for sequencing. TCRdb ran MiXCR on the PCR reads and lists one entry per CDR3 protein. The data contain approximately 7,000 distinct CDR3 sequences, around half of them singletons. Stated treatment: approximately 9-day PBMC culture with coronavirus spike peptide pools or control peptides (ViraFEST assay). Pre-COVID-19 pandemic sampling (2011-2018) yielded the unexposed donor's CD4+ T cells. ViraFEST sequenced TCRs after peptide-pool expansion of antigen-specific T cells. Study-level points and caveats: Spike mono-reactivity was shown by 304 of 307 vaccine-specific clones in convalescent patients.

V was cut by 1 base and J by 8 bases, with 14 bases left in between. CDR1 and CDR2 from the germline V gene are SGHDN and FVKESK. The CDR3 consists of 14 residues. The sample comprised CD4+ T cells from blood, cultured in vitro. This TCR was sampled from a human donor in good health. The rearrangement joins TRBV14 to TRBJ1-2, with D tentatively TRBD1 (5 bases). The CDR3 protein is CASSQVARGWGYTF. CDR3 nucleotide sequence: TGTGCCAGCAGCCAAGTAGCGCGGGGCTGGGGCTACACCTTC.